A selection of T cell receptor beta chains follows, all from one sample in a study of T-cell memory formation after mild COVID-19. TCRdb fed the 5' RACE reads into MiXCR, producing one record per CDR3 protein. The table shows 310,000 or so distinct CDR3 sequences, with about 15% occurring only once. Material for sequencing was PBMCs or a T cell subset sorted from them (not recorded which). The receptors were gathered from a man in his late teens or twenties who had mild COVID-19 (a few samples of this study predate the infection). Cell type and time point are not known. Each CDR3 is given with its conserved first and last residue. D genes are given only for firm matches. Clone size appears in some rows only: once, few, many, or a class for an expanded clone.

V	D	J	size	CDR3	DNA
TRBV4-1	TRBD2	TRBJ2-3	.	CASSQSRLALTDTQYF	TGCGCCAGCAGCCAGTCTCGACTAGCCTTAACAGATACGCAGTATTTT
TRBV7-8	.	TRBJ2-5	many	CASSLALRETQYF	TGTGCCAGCAGCTTAGCGCTCCGGGAGACCCAGTACTTC
TRBV9	TRBD1	TRBJ1-2	few	CASSPDRGLVGYTF	TGTGCCAGCAGCCCAGACAGGGGGCTAGTTGGCTACACCTTC
TRBV28	.	TRBJ2-4	.	CASSPTGLAKNIQYF	TGTGCCAGCTCCCCCACAGGACTAGCCAAAAACATTCAGTACTTC
TRBV7-9	TRBD1	TRBJ2-7	few	CASSRQGVRYEQYF	TGTGCCAGCAGCCGACAGGGCGTTCGTTACGAGCAGTACTTC
TRBV12-3/TRBV12-4	.	TRBJ1-4	few	CASRPGQRGEKLFF	TGTGCCAGCAGGCCGGGACAACGGGGAGAAAAACTGTTTTTT
TRBV5-6	TRBD1	TRBJ2-2	.	CASRWTGGPGELFF	TGTGCCAGCAGATGGACAGGGGGGCCCGGGGAGCTGTTTTTT
TRBV28	.	TRBJ1-3	.	CASSLSGSNTIYF	TGTGCCAGCAGTTTGTCCGGGTCGAACACCATATATTTT
TRBV7-9	TRBD2	TRBJ2-7	.	CASSPRGSGGASRNEQYF	TGTGCCAGCAGCCCCCGGGGTAGCGGGGGGGCGTCTCGTAACGAGCAGTACTTC
TRBV6-1	TRBD1	TRBJ1-5	.	CASRASTGGDQPQHF	TGTGCCAGCAGAGCCTCGACAGGGGGGGATCAGCCCCAGCATTTT
TRBV7-2	TRBD1	TRBJ2-2	few	CASSPRTGRGELFF	TGTGCCAGCAGCCCCCGGACAGGGAGGGGGGAGCTGTTTTTT
TRBV20-1	.	TRBJ1-5	few	CSARVSLGNQPQHF	TGCAGTGCTAGAGTGTCACTCGGCAATCAGCCCCAGCATTTT
TRBV6-5	.	TRBJ1-2	few	CASSYSTGSGYTF	TGTGCCAGCAGTTACTCGACGGGGAGCGGCTACACCTTC
TRBV24-1	TRBD1	TRBJ2-5	few	CATGQGAKTQYF	TGTGCCACCGGTCAGGGGGCGAAGACCCAGTACTTC
TRBV11-2	.	TRBJ1-5	many	CASSLDYSQPQHF	TGTGCCAGCAGCTTAGATTACAGTCAGCCCCAGCATTTT
TRBV4-3	.	TRBJ1-1	few	CASSLEWHANTEAFF	TGCGCCAGCAGCCTCGAGTGGCATGCGAACACTGAAGCTTTCTTT
TRBV3-1	.	TRBJ2-5	few	CASRPLGGGETQYF	TGTGCCAGCAGGCCTCTCGGGGGCGGAGAGACCCAGTACTTC
TRBV20-1	.	TRBJ1-2	few	CSARGREGYTF	TGCAGTGCTAGGGGAAGGGAGGGCTACACCTTC
TRBV7-9	.	TRBJ1-2	.	CASSYEGGGYTF	TGTGCCAGCAGCTACGAGGGGGGAGGCTACACCTTC
TRBV12-3/TRBV12-4	TRBD1	TRBJ1-5	.	CASSSYPTGSSQPQHF	TGTGCCAGCAGTTCCTACCCGACAGGGAGCAGCCAGCCCCAGCATTTT
TRBV7-2	TRBD2	TRBJ2-7	.	CASSLARGGYEQYF	TGTGCCAGCAGCTTAGCCCGGGGGGGCTACGAGCAGTACTTC
TRBV5-1	.	TRBJ2-2	many	CASSLAVDGLTGELFF	TGCGCCAGCAGCTTGGCGGTGGATGGACTCACCGGGGAGCTGTTTTTT
TRBV28	TRBD2	TRBJ2-6	few	CASSPGLAGVSGANVLTF	TGTGCCAGCAGCCCGGGACTAGCGGGGGTCTCTGGGGCCAACGTCCTGACTTTC
TRBV30	.	TRBJ2-2	.	CAWSVPTPSGQGRYGELFF	TGTGCCTGGAGTGTACCCACCCCGTCGGGGCAGGGAAGATACGGGGAGCTGTTTTTT
TRBV7-8	.	TRBJ2-5	.	CASSLIGGGETQYF	TGTGCCAGCAGCTTGATAGGGGGGGGAGAGACCCAGTACTTC
TRBV29-1	TRBD1	TRBJ1-1	few	CSVDFLDREDTEAFF	TGCAGCGTTGATTTTCTTGACAGGGAGGACACTGAAGCTTTCTTT
TRBV4-1	.	TRBJ2-6	.	CASSQELTASSGANVLTF	TGCGCCAGCAGCCAAGAGTTGACAGCTTCATCTGGGGCCAACGTCCTGACTTTC
TRBV6-5	.	TRBJ1-6	.	CASSYKSGASNSPLHF	TGTGCCAGCAGTTATAAGTCGGGGGCCTCTAATTCACCCCTCCACTTT
TRBV4-1	TRBD1	TRBJ2-2	.	CASSQDPGQGLTGELFF	TGCGCCAGCAGCCAAGACCCGGGACAGGGGCTTACCGGGGAGCTGTTTTTT
TRBV7-2	.	TRBJ2-5	.	CASSQLRGQETQYF	TGTGCCAGCAGCCAGTTGAGGGGACAAGAGACCCAGTACTTC
TRBV20-1	.	TRBJ1-2	.	CSASGGNNTF	TGCAGTGCTAGTGGGGGGAATAACACCTTC
TRBV10-3	.	TRBJ2-5	.	CAIRPGAGETQYF	TGTGCCATCAGACCGGGGGCCGGTGAGACCCAGTACTTC
TRBV12-3/TRBV12-4	.	TRBJ1-1	.	CASSLAPLGAFF	TGTGCCAGCAGTTTAGCCCCCCTTGGGGCTTTCTTT
TRBV4-1	.	TRBJ1-6	.	CASSQEGVGDNSPLHF	TGCGCCAGCAGCCAAGAAGGGGTCGGGGATAATTCACCCCTCCACTTT
TRBV10-3	.	TRBJ2-7	.	CAISGTAAYEQYF	TGTGCCATCAGTGGGACTGCTGCCTACGAGCAGTACTTC
TRBV7-9	.	TRBJ1-1	.	CASREGGWTEAFF	TGTGCCAGCAGAGAGGGGGGTTGGACTGAAGCTTTCTTT
TRBV7-2	.	TRBJ1-5	.	CASGLGRLKNSNQPQHF	TGTGCCAGCGGACTCGGACGGCTGAAGAATAGCAATCAGCCCCAGCATTTT
TRBV4-1	.	TRBJ2-7	once	CASSQVDSSSYEQYF	TGCGCCAGCAGCCAAGTAGATAGTAGCTCCTACGAGCAGTACTTC
TRBV7-3	.	TRBJ2-1	few	CASSASNEQFF	TGTGCCAGCAGCGCGTCTAATGAGCAGTTCTTC
TRBV20-1	TRBD1	TRBJ2-7	.	CSAPRQGAEQYF	TGCAGTGCTCCACGACAGGGGGCTGAGCAGTACTTC
TRBV6-6	.	TRBJ1-1	.	CASSYSSGGEVENTEAFF	TGTGCCAGCAGTTACTCCTCGGGGGGGGAAGTCGAGAACACTGAAGCTTTCTTT
TRBV24-1	.	TRBJ2-2	.	CATSDPDGNTGELFF	TGTGCCACCAGTGATCCGGACGGGAACACCGGGGAGCTGTTTTTT
TRBV7-9	TRBD1	TRBJ1-1	many	CASPTWGQGYTEAFF	TGTGCCAGCCCAACCTGGGGACAGGGGTATACTGAAGCTTTCTTT
TRBV24-1	TRBD1	TRBJ1-6	.	CATSGQDLYNSPLHF	TGTGCCACCTCGGGACAGGACCTCTATAATTCACCCCTCCACTTT
TRBV27	TRBD1	TRBJ1-2	.	CASSGTALHGYTF	TGTGCCAGCAGCGGGACAGCCCTTCATGGCTACACCTTC
TRBV29-1	TRBD1	TRBJ1-2	few	CSVDSGTGAHNYYGYTF	TGCAGCGTTGATTCCGGGACAGGGGCCCACAACTATTATGGCTACACCTTC
TRBV5-5	.	TRBJ1-4	once	CASSPQAGRDNEKLFF	TGTGCCAGCAGCCCCCAGGCGGGCCGGGATAATGAAAAACTGTTTTTT
TRBV28	.	TRBJ1-2	.	CASSFGFYGYTF	TGTGCCAGCAGTTTTGGTTTCTATGGCTACACCTTC